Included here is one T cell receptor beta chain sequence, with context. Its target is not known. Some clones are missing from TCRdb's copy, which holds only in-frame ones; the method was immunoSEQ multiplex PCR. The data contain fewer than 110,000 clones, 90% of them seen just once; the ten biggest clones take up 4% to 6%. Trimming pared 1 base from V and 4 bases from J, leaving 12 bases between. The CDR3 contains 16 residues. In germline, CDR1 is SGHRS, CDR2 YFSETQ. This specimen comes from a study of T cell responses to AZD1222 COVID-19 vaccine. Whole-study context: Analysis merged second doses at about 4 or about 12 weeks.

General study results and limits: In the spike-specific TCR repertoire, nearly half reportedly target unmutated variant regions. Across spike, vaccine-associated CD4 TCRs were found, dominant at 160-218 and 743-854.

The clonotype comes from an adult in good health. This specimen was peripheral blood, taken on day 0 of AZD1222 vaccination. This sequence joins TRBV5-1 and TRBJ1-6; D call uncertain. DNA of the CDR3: TGCGCCAGCAGCTTGACCGGACTGAAGTATAATTCACCCCTCCACTTT. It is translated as CASSLTGLKYNSPLHF.